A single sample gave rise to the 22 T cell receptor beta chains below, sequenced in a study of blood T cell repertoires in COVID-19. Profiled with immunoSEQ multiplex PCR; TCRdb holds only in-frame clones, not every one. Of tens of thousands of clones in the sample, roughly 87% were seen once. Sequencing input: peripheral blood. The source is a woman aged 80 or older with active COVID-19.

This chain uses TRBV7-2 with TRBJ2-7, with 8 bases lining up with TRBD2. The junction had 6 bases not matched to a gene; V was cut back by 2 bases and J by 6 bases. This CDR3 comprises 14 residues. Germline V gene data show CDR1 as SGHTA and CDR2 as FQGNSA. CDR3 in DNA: TGTGCCAGCAGCTTATTTAGCGGGATCCCCGAGCAGTACTTC. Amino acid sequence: CASSLFSGIPEQYF.

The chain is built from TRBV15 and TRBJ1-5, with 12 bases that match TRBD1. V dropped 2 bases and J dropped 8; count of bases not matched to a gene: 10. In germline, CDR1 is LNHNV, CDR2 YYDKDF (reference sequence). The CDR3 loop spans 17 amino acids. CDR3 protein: CATSRRWGGTGGEPQHF. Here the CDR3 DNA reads TGTGCCACCAGCAGACGGTGGGGCGGGACAGGGGGCGAGCCCCAGCATTTT.

CDR3 coding DNA: TGTGCCAGTAGTGATACAGGGGGCGCCTACGAGCAGTACTTC. Residues: CASSDTGGAYEQYF. The chain carries TRBV19 and TRBJ2-7; 9 bases line up with TRBD1. Germline V gene lookup returns CDR1 LNHDA and CDR2 SQIVND (reference sequence). This CDR3 spans 14 amino acids. V lost 5 bases, J lost 2 bases, and 4 bases stayed unmatched.

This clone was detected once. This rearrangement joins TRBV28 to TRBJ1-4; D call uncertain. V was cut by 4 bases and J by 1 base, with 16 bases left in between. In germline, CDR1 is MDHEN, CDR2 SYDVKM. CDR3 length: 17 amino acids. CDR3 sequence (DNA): TGTGCCAGCAGTTCCCCCGGGGAGGCCCAAACTAATGAAAAACTGTTTTTT. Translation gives CASSSPGEAQTNEKLFF.

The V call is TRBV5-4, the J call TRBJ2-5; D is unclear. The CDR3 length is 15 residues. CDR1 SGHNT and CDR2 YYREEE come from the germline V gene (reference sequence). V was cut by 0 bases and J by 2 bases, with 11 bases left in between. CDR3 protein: CASSLETGPQETQYF. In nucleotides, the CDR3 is TGTGCCAGCAGCTTGGAGACGGGTCCTCAAGAGACCCAGTACTTC.

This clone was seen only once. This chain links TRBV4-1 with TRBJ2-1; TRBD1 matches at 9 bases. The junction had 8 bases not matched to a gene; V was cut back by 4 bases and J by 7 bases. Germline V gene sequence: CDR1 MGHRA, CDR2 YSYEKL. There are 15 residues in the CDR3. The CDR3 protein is CASSPVGTGKNEQFF. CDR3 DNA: TGCGCCAGCAGCCCCGTAGGGACAGGGAAGAATGAGCAGTTCTTC.

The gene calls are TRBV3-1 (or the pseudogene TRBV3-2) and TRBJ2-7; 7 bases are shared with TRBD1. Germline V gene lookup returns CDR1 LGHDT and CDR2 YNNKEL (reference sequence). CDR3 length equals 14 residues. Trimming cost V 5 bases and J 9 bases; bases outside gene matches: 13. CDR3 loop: CASSATGVGSGQYF. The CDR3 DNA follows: TGTGCCAGCAGCGCCACAGGGGTAGGGTCGGGGCAGTACTTC.

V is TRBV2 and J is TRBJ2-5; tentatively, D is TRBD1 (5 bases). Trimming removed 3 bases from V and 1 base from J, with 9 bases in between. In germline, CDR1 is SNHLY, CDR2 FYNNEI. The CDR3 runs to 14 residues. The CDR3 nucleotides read TGTGCCAGCAGTGATGGACACGGCCAAGAGACCCAGTACTTC. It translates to CASSDGHGQETQYF.

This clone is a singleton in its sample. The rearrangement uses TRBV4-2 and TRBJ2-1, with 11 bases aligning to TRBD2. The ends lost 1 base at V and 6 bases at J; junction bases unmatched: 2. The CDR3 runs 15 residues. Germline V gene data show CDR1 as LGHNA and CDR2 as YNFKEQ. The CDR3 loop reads CASSQVTSGSNEQFF. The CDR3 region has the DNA TGTGCCAGCAGCCAAGTCACTAGCGGGAGCAATGAGCAGTTCTTC.

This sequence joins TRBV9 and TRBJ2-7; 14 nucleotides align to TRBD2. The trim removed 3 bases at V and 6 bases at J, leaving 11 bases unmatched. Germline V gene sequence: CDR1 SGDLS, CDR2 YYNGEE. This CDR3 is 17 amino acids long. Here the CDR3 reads CASSAGGLAGGFGEQYF. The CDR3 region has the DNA TGTGCCAGCAGCGCAGGAGGACTAGCGGGAGGATTTGGCGAGCAGTACTTC.

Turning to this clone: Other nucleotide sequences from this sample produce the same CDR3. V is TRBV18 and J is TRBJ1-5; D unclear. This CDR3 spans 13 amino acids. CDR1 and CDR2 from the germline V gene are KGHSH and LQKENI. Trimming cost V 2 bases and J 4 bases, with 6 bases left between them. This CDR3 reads CASSPAGNQPQHF. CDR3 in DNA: TGTGCCAGCTCACCAGCCGGGAATCAGCCCCAGCATTTT.

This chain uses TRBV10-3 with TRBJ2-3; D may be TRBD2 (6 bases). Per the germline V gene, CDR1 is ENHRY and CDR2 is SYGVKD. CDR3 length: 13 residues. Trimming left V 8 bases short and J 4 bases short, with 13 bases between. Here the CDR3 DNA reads TGTGCCATCGGGTCTAGCGTGTCAGATACGCAGTATTTT. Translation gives CAIGSSVSDTQYF.

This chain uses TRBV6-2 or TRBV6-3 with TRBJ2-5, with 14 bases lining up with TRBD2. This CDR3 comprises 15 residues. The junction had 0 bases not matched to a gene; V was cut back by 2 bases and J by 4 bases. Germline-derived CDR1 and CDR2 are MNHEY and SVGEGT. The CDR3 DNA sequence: TGTGCCAGCAGTTACGGGACTAGCGGGAGAGAGACCCAGTACTTC. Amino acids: CASSYGTSGRETQYF.

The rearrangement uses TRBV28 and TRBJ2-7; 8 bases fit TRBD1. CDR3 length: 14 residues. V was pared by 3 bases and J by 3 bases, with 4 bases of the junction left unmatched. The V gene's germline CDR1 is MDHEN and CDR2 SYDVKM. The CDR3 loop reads CASSFRTGIYEQYF. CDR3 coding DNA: TGTGCCAGCAGTTTCAGGACAGGGATCTACGAGCAGTACTTC. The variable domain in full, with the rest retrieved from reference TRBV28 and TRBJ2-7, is DVKVTQSSRYLVKRTGEKVFLECVQDMDHENMFWYRQDPGLGLRLIYFSYDVKMKEKGDIPEGYSVSREKKERFSLILESASTNQTSMYLCASSFRTGIYEQYFGPGTRLTVT.

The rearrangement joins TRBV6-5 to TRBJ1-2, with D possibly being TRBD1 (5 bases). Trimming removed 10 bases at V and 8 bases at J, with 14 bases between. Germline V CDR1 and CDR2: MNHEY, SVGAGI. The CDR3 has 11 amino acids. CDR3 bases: TGTGCCACCGACCGACAGTACGGCTACACCTTC. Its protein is CATDRQYGYTF.

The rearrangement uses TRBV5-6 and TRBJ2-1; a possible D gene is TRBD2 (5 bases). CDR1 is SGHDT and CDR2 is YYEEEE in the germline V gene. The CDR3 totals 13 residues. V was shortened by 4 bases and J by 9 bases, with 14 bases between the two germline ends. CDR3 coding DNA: TGTGCCAGCAGCCCCCTCGGGATAGGTGAGCAGTTCTTC. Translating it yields CASSPLGIGEQFF. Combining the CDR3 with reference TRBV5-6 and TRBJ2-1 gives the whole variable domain DAGVTQSPTHLIKTRGQQVTLRCSPKSGHDTVSWYQQALGQGPQFIFQYYEEEERQRGNFPDRFSGHQFPNYSSELNVNALLLGDSALYLCASSPLGIGEQFFGPGTRLTVL.

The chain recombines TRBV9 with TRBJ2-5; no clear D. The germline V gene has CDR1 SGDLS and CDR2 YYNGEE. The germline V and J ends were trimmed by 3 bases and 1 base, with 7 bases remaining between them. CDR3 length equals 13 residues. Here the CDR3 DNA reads TGTGCCAGCAGCGCCCTATCCCAAGAGACCCAGTACTTC. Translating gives CASSALSQETQYF. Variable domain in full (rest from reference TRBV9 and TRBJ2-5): DSGVTQTPKHLITATGQRVTLRCSPRSGDLSVYWYQQSLDQGLQFLIQYYNGEERAKGNILERFSAQQFPDLHSELNLSSLELGDSALYFCASSALSQETQYFGPGTRLLVL.

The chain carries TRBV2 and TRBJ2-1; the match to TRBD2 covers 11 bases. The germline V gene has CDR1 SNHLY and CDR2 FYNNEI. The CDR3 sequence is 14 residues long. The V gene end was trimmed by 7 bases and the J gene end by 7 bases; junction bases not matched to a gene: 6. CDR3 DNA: TGTGCCAGCAACGCGCCTAGCGGGAGGAATGAGCAGTTCTTC. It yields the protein CASNAPSGRNEQFF.

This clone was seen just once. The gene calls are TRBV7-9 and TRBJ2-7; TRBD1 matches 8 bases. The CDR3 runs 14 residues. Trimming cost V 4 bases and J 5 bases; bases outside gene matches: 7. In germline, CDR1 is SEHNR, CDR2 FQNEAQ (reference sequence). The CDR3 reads CASSSRQGIHEQYF. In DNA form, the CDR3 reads TGTGCCAGCAGCTCTAGACAGGGGATCCACGAGCAGTACTTC.

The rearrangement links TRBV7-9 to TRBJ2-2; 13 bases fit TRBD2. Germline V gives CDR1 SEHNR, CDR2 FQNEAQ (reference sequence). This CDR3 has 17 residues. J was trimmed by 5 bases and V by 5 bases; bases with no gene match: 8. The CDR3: CASSGTSGRAGTGELFF. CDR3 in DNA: TGTGCCAGCAGCGGCACTAGCGGGAGGGCGGGAACCGGGGAGCTGTTTTTT.

In DNA form, the CDR3 reads TGTGCCAGCAGCTCACAGGGGGCGGTGGAGACCCAGTACTTC. Amino acids: CASSSQGAVETQYF. V usage is TRBV11-1 and J usage is TRBJ2-5; 9 bases line up with TRBD1. The CDR3 sequence is 14 residues long. Unmatched junction bases numbered 5, after V lost 4 bases and J lost 5 bases. Germline CDR1 SGHAT, CDR2 FQDESV (reference sequence).

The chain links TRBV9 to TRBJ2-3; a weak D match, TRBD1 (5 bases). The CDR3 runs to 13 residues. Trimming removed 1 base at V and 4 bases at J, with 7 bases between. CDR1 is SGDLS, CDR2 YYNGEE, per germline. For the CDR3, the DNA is TGTGCCAGCAGCGTACAGGGCCCAGATACGCAGTATTTT. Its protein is CASSVQGPDTQYF. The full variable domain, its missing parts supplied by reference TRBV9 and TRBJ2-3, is DSGVTQTPKHLITATGQRVTLRCSPRSGDLSVYWYQQSLDQGLQFLIQYYNGEERAKGNILERFSAQQFPDLHSELNLSSLELGDSALYFCASSVQGPDTQYFGPGTRLTVL.